These 5 T cell receptor beta chains came from one sample sequenced in a study of early T cells in non-severe SARS-CoV-2 infection. TCRdb independently ran MiXCR on the 5' RACE reads; one entry per CDR3 protein. The sample carries fewer than 35,000 distinct CDR3 sequences, around 5% recorded once. The material sequenced was whole blood. The receptors here all came from an adult who was a healthcare worker with PCR-confirmed SARS-CoV-2 infection or an uninfected control (not recorded which).

The sample holds a few counts of this clonotype. The V call is TRBV5-3, the J call TRBJ2-3; D is possibly TRBD2 (5 bases). TRBV5-3 belongs to the ORF category, with a function that is uncertain. The CDR3 extends over 13 amino acids. The CDR3 bases are TGTGCTCGTAAGCGGTCCAGCACAGATACGCAGTATTTT. Translated: CARKRSSTDTQYF.

The sample holds many counts of this clonotype. The gene calls are TRBV3-1 and TRBJ1-2; no reliable D call. Trimming took off 1 base at V and 8 bases at J, with 11 bases between the two ends. The CDR3 length is 13 residues. The V gene's germline CDR1 is LGHDT and CDR2 YNNKEL (reference sequence). The CDR3 DNA is TGTGCCAGCAGCCAAGGAGGGTTTTACGGCTACACCTTC. It yields the protein CASSQGGFYGYTF. Full variable domain (remainder filled in from reference TRBV3-1 and TRBJ1-2): DTAVSQTPKYLVTQMGNDKSIKCEQNLGHDTMYWYKQDSKKFLKIMFSYNNKELIINETVPNRFSPKSPDKAHLNLHINSLELGDSAVYFCASSQGGFYGYTFGSGTRLTVV.

In this sample, this clonotype turned up many times. The chain links TRBV6-5 to TRBJ2-5; 9 nucleotides match TRBD2. Trimming at V came to 7 bases and at J to 2 bases, leaving 8 bases not matched to a gene. The length of the CDR3 is 15 residues. Per the germline V gene, CDR1 is MNHEY and CDR2 is SVGAGI. CDR3 DNA sequence: TGTGCCAGCACTCTGCTAGCGGGGCCGCAAGAGACCCAGTACTTC. It codes for CASTLLAGPQETQYF.

This clonotype was seen only a few times. The chain joins TRBV29-1 to TRBJ2-5; the D call may be TRBD1 or TRBD2 (5 bases each). Trimming stripped 3 bases from V and 7 bases from J, with 18 bases between. Germline V gives CDR1 SQVTM, CDR2 ANQGSEA. The CDR3 loop spans 14 amino acids. CDR3 region: CSVEAIVGTGTQYF. CDR3 sequence (DNA): TGCAGCGTTGAGGCGATAGTTGGGACGGGGACCCAGTACTTC. Looking up the rest from reference TRBV29-1 and TRBJ2-5 gives the full variable domain: SAVISQKPSRDICQRGTSLTIQCQVDSQVTMMFWYRQQPGQSLTLIATANQGSEATYESGFVIDKFPISRPNLTFSTLTVSNMSPEDSSIYLCSVEAIVGTGTQYFGPGTRLLVL.

Ten or more counts support this clonotype. The rearrangement joins TRBV20-1 to TRBJ2-1; D is undetermined. The germline V gene has CDR1 DFQATT and CDR2 SNEGSKA (reference sequence). The CDR3 has 14 amino acids. Trimming cost V 5 bases and J 0 bases, with 11 bases left between them. The CDR3 here is CSALRGSSYNEQFF. The CDR3 region has the DNA TGCAGTGCTTTACGCGGAAGCTCCTACAATGAGCAGTTCTTC.